These 25 T cell receptor beta chains came from one sample sequenced in a study of shared clonotypes between healthy human individuals. Profiled with immunoSEQ multiplex PCR; TCRdb holds only in-frame clones, not every one. Of approximately 2.3 million clones listed, more than 85% are singletons. The material sequenced was naive CD4+ T cells from PBMCs. The subset denotes: CD45RA+ positively selected. The receptors come from a young man in good health. Some clones in this sample may be carry-over from other donors' samples.

V is TRBV7-9 and J is TRBJ2-5; a possible D gene is TRBD1 (6 bases). Trimming took 2 bases from V and 4 from J, leaving 8 bases between them. This CDR3 spans 13 amino acids. Germline V gene data show CDR1 as SEHNR and CDR2 as FQNEAQ (reference sequence). The CDR3 is CASSLIGGETQYF. The CDR3 DNA is TGTGCCAGCAGCTTAATAGGGGGAGAGACCCAGTACTTC.

V gene TRBV11-3 combines with J gene TRBJ2-3; TRBD2 agrees at 12 bases. The V segment lost 5 bases and the J segment 0 bases; nucleotides outside the gene matches: 3. Looked up from germline, CDR1 is SGHNT and CDR2 is YENEEA. The CDR3 consists of 16 residues. The CDR3 DNA sequence: TGTGCCAGCAGCGCTGGACTAGCGGGGAGCACAGATACGCAGTATTTT. It is translated as CASSAGLAGSTDTQYF.

Here the CDR3 reads CASSPRDRYDGYTF. CDR3 nucleotides: TGTGCCAGCAGTCCTCGGGACAGATATGATGGCTACACCTTC. This chain links TRBV28 with TRBJ1-2, with 7 nucleotides matching TRBD1. Trimming removed 5 bases from V and 6 bases from J; junction bases left unmatched: 9. This CDR3 spans 14 amino acids. The V gene's germline CDR1 is MDHEN and CDR2 SYDVKM.

V is TRBV19 and J is TRBJ2-7; D might be TRBD1 (6 bases). CDR1 is LNHDA, CDR2 SQIVND, per germline (reference sequence). The V end lost 3 bases, the J end lost 1 base, and 10 bases lay between the germline ends. The CDR3 has 14 residues. CDR3 amino acids: CASSILTGSYEQYF. The CDR3 nucleotides are TGTGCCAGTAGTATTTTGACAGGTTCCTACGAGCAGTACTTC.

The chain recombines TRBV2 with TRBJ1-5; no clear D gene. V was shortened by 6 bases and J by 4 bases, with 7 bases between the two germline ends. Per the germline V gene, CDR1 is SNHLY and CDR2 is FYNNEI. The CDR3 is 12 residues long. The CDR3 region is CASRDTNQPQHF. CDR3 coding DNA: TGTGCCAGCAGAGACACGAATCAGCCCCAGCATTTT.

The table lists this clone with a few counts. This specimen includes other DNA sequences encoding the same CDR3. The chain links TRBV28 to TRBJ2-2; tentatively, D is TRBD1 (6 bases). V was cut by 8 bases and J by 2 bases, with 9 bases left in between. The CDR3 is made up of 13 amino acids. Germline CDR1 MDHEN, CDR2 SYDVKM. The CDR3 DNA reads TGTGCCAGCCGGACAGCTAACACCGGGGAGCTGTTTTTT. It is translated as CASRTANTGELFF.

About this clone itself: In the same sample, other DNA sequences code for this CDR3. The chain recombines TRBV28 with TRBJ1-2; D ambiguous. Deletions cut 3 bases from V and 4 bases from J, with 6 bases between. Germline CDR1 and CDR2: MDHEN and SYDVKM. The CDR3 runs 12 residues. This CDR3 reads CASSLSRYGYTF. The DNA for the CDR3 is TGTGCCAGCAGTTTGTCCCGCTATGGCTACACCTTC.

The rearrangement joins TRBV7-9 to TRBJ1-1, with 7 bases that match TRBD1. Trimming removed 0 bases from V and 1 base from J; junction bases left unmatched: 5. The CDR3 totals 16 residues. Germline V gene sequence: CDR1 SEHNR, CDR2 FQNEAQ (reference sequence). The CDR3: CASSLARGRGNTEAFF. In DNA, the CDR3 is TGTGCCAGCAGCTTAGCGAGGGGGCGCGGGAACACTGAAGCTTTCTTT.

This clone appeared a few times. J is TRBJ1-1 and V is TRBV6-1; D gene uncertain. Germline V gene lookup returns CDR1 MNHNS and CDR2 SASEGT. The CDR3 totals 11 residues. Between the trimmed V and J ends, which lost 8 bases and 6 bases, there was a span of 10 bases. The CDR3 here is CASLEEAEAFF. The DNA of the CDR3 is TGTGCCAGCTTGGAGGAAGCTGAAGCTTTCTTT.

The rearrangement uses TRBV4-1 and TRBJ2-2; TRBD1 matches 8 bases. Per the germline V gene, CDR1 is MGHRA and CDR2 is YSYEKL. Unmatched junction bases numbered 1, after V lost 4 bases and J lost 0 bases. The CDR3 length is 15 residues. CDR3: CASSLQGANTGELFF. The CDR3 DNA follows: TGCGCCAGCAGCCTACAGGGGGCGAACACCGGGGAGCTGTTTTTT.

A remark on this clone: No conserved phenylalanine or tryptophan ends this CDR3, so it is likely a read error. The rearrangement uses TRBV10-3 and TRBJ1-2; no definite D call. The CDR3 is 16 residues long. V was shortened by 0 bases and J by 2 bases, with 13 bases between the two germline ends. Germline V CDR1 and CDR2: ENHRY, SYGVKD. The CDR3 reads CAISESTRRENYGYTL. As DNA, the CDR3 is TGTGCCATCAGTGAGTCGACTCGGAGGGAAAACTATGGCTACACCCTC.

The chain combines TRBV29-1 with TRBJ2-3; possible D gene TRBD2, 6 bases. The CDR3 consists of 14 residues. The V and J ends lost 6 bases and 0 bases respectively, with 13 bases between them. Germline assignment: CDR1 SQVTM and CDR2 ANQGSEA. As DNA, the CDR3 is TGCAGCGTCGCGGGGAGACTAAGCACAGATACGCAGTATTTT. Amino acid sequence: CSVAGRLSTDTQYF.

The chain couples TRBV7-8 to TRBJ2-5; 8 positions agree with TRBD2. This CDR3 region has 14 residues. Germline loops: CDR1 SGHVS, CDR2 FQNEAQ. V shed 5 bases, J shed 0 bases, and the junction held 2 bases outside the gene matches. The CDR3 sequence is CASSPLADQETQYF. The DNA for the CDR3 is TGTGCCAGCAGCCCACTAGCGGACCAAGAGACCCAGTACTTC.

V gene TRBV2 combines with J gene TRBJ2-7; TRBD1 matches at 10 bases. Trimming took 7 bases from V and 0 from J; bases not matched to a gene: 3. Germline CDR1 SNHLY, CDR2 FYNNEI. The CDR3 is 14 residues long. CDR3 sequence (DNA): TGTGCCAGCAAGGGACAGGGGCCCTCCTACGAGCAGTACTTC. Translated: CASKGQGPSYEQYF.

The chain combines TRBV7-9 with TRBJ2-5; no reliable D call. The CDR3 is made up of 14 amino acids. Germline values: CDR1 SEHNR, CDR2 FQNEAQ (reference sequence). V lost 7 bases, J lost 3 bases, and 15 bases lay in between. The CDR3 region has the DNA TGTGCCAGCAACACTGATCCGGGCAAAGAGACCCAGTACTTC. It codes for CASNTDPGKETQYF. The complete variable domain, with remaining parts taken from reference TRBV7-9 and TRBJ2-5, reads DTGVSQNPRHKITKRGQNVTFRCDPISEHNRLYWYRQTLGQGPEFLTYFQNEAQLEKSRLLSDRFSAERPKGSFSTLEIQRTEQGDSAMYLCASNTDPGKETQYFGPGTRLLVL.

The chain carries TRBV28 and TRBJ1-2; TRBD1 might be the D (5 bases). This CDR3 is 16 amino acids long. In germline, CDR1 is MDHEN, CDR2 SYDVKM. Trimming left V 4 bases short and J 8 bases short, with 23 bases between. The CDR3 reads CASSSPPPGFAYGYTF. Here the CDR3 DNA reads TGTGCCAGCAGTTCTCCCCCCCCAGGGTTTGCTTACGGCTACACCTTC.

V and J are TRBV5-5 and TRBJ1-1; D is unclear. V was cut by 2 bases and J by 0 bases, with 5 bases left in between. The CDR3 sequence is 13 residues long. CDR1 is SGHKS, CDR2 YYEKEE, per germline (reference sequence). CDR3: CASSFDVNTEAFF. The CDR3 nucleotides are TGTGCCAGCAGCTTTGACGTGAACACTGAAGCTTTCTTT.

As DNA, the CDR3 is TGTGCCAGCTCACCACAGATGGCAATACAAGAGACCCAGTACTTC. Translation: CASSPQMAIQETQYF. The chain uses TRBV18 and TRBJ2-5; D is unclear. In germline, CDR1 is KGHSH, CDR2 LQKENI. V lost 1 base and J lost 2, with 11 bases in between. The CDR3 extends over 15 amino acids. Using reference TRBV18 and TRBJ2-5 for the parts outside the CDR3, the full variable domain is NAGVMQNPRHLVRRRGQEARLRCSPMKGHSHVYWYRQLPEEGLKFMVYLQKENIIDESGMPKERFSAEFPKEGPSILRIQQVVRGDSAAYFCASSPQMAIQETQYFGPGTRLLVL.

The chain recombines TRBV5-1 with TRBJ2-2, with D hard to call. CDR3 length equals 16 residues. Per the germline V gene, CDR1 is SGHRS and CDR2 is YFSETQ. Trimming pared 0 bases from V and 4 bases from J, leaving 13 bases between. CDR3 loop: CASSLDQARTTGELFF. CDR3 nucleotides: TGCGCCAGCAGCTTGGACCAGGCACGGACCACCGGGGAGCTGTTTTTT.

V usage is TRBV27 and J usage is TRBJ2-2; D may be TRBD1 (6 bases). V was clipped by 2 bases and J by 3 bases, with 16 bases between them. CDR3 length equals 17 residues. Germline CDR1 and CDR2: MNHEY and SMNVEV (reference sequence). The CDR3 spells CASSLPRTGFDTGELFF. DNA of the CDR3: TGTGCCAGCAGTTTACCACGAACAGGGTTTGACACCGGGGAGCTGTTTTTT.

This sequence joins TRBV19 and TRBJ2-3; no definite D call. Germline V gene lookup returns CDR1 LNHDA and CDR2 SQIVND (reference sequence). V dropped 4 bases and J dropped 1 base, with 6 bases sitting between them. This CDR3 is 13 amino acids long. Here the CDR3 DNA reads TGTGCCAGTAGTAACCTCGGCACAGATACGCAGTATTTT. Translating it yields CASSNLGTDTQYF.

In regard to this clone: Other DNA sequences in this specimen translate into the identical CDR3. V gene TRBV5-4 combines with J gene TRBJ2-2, with D perhaps TRBD1 (6 bases). The length of the CDR3 is 12 residues. Germline CDR1 and CDR2: SGHNT and YYREEE (reference sequence). Trimming removed 2 bases at V and 7 bases at J, with 6 bases between. CDR3 DNA sequence: TGTGCCAGCAGCTTACAGGGCGGGGAGCTGTTTTTT. Residues: CASSLQGGELFF.

This rearrangement joins TRBV9 to TRBJ1-2; D gene ambiguous. Germline CDR1 is SGDLS and CDR2 is YYNGEE. The CDR3 has 15 amino acids. Trimming took 4 bases from V and 6 from J, leaving 19 bases between them. In DNA form, the CDR3 reads TGTGCCAGCAGCCCCTCGGACTCCACCCCCCATGGCTACACCTTC. It specifies CASSPSDSTPHGYTF.

The chain couples TRBV5-1 to TRBJ2-1, with 10 bases aligning to TRBD1. Per the germline V gene, CDR1 is SGHRS and CDR2 is YFSETQ. The CDR3 consists of 17 residues. The V and J ends lost 3 bases and 9 bases, in that order; junction bases with no gene match: 15. CDR3 bases: TGCGCCAGCAGCTCTAACAGCCGGGACAGGGGAGCAAGTGAGCAGTTCTTC. Its protein product is CASSSNSRDRGASEQFF.

V gene TRBV7-8 combines with J gene TRBJ2-2, with TRBD1 identical over 9 bases. The J segment lost 4 bases and the V segment lost 3 bases, leaving 0 bases of the junction unmatched. CDR3 length: 14 amino acids. CDR1 and CDR2 from the germline V gene are SGHVS and FQNEAQ. CDR3 nucleotide sequence: TGTGCCAGCAGCTTGACAGGGGGCACCGGGGAGCTGTTTTTT. Translating gives CASSLTGGTGELFF.